The clone carrying this T cell receptor (beta chain) occurred once. The antigen remains undetermined. Since a much larger clone is just one base distant, this may be a read error. The CDR3 is made up of 15 amino acids. V was shortened by 6 bases and J by 3 bases, with 15 bases between the two germline ends. This sample is drawn from a study of human T cells and chemical hapten exposure. Study details: Yields of TCR per sample differed, chiefly owing to small differences in pooled library volume.

Individual cDNA molecules (in the library) carried attached unique molecular identifiers. Original methodology: With a range of about 23,224 to 750,000, the median per sample was around 96,000 TCRs. One entry per CDR3 protein results from TCRdb running MiXCR on the RACE reads. It is TCRdb's table, rather than the study itself, that gives the V and J calls and clone size. Of around 130,000 distinct CDR3 sequences listed, more than 7.5% are singletons. Specified time point: healthy volunteer bleed at 2 weeks. It was unfractionated whole blood from which total RNA was extracted. Study observations and caveats: Once DPC sensitization occurred, TCRs above 1 in 1000 frequency showed no change.

This chain connects TRBV12-3 or TRBV12-4 to TRBJ1-5, with TRBD1 as a possible D gene (5 bases). Material: whole blood. This TCR came from a male donor in good health. Some clones in this sample may be carry-over from other donors' samples. In nucleotides, the CDR3 is TGTGCCAGCAGCTCGAGACAGCGACCCAATCAGCCCCAGCATTTT. It is translated as CASSSRQRPNQPQHF.